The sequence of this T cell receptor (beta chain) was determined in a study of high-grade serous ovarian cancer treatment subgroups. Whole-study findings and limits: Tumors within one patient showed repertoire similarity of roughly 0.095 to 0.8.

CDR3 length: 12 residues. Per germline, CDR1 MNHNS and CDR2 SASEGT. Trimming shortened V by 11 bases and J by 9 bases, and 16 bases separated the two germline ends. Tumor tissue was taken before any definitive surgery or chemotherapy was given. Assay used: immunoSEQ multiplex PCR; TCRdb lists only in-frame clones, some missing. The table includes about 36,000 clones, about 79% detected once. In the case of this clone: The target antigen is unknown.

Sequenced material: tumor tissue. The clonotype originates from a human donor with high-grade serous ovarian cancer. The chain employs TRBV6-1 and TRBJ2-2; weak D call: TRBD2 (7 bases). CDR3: CAQLGGARELFF. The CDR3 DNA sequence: TGTGCCCAGCTAGGGGGGGCGAGGGAGCTGTTTTTT.